Described below is a single T cell receptor beta chain sequence and its context. What it binds is not known. TCRdb passed the 5' RACE reads through MiXCR, listing each CDR3 protein once. The table includes fewer than 350,000 distinct CDR3 sequences, under 20% detected once. This sample was included in a study of T-cell memory formation after mild COVID-19. Germline V CDR1 and CDR2: LGHNA, YNFKEQ. The germline V and J ends were trimmed by 1 base and 6 bases, with 14 bases remaining between them. There are 15 residues in the CDR3. Study-wide findings and caveats: Several responding clones turned up in pre-infection memory, indicating that cross-reactive memory may have taken part.

This chain connects TRBV4-2 to TRBJ2-3; D could derive from TRBD1 or TRBD2 (6 bases each). The source is a man younger than 35 who had mild COVID-19 (a few samples of this study predate the infection). Cell type and time point are not known. Sequences were obtained from PBMCs or a T cell subset sorted from them (not recorded which). CDR3 DNA sequence: TGTGCCAGCAGCCAAGTGAGGGGGGAGGCGGATACGCAGTATTTT. It translates to CASSQVRGEADTQYF.